A single sample is the source of the 7 T cell receptor beta chains below, sequenced in a study of vaccination and CD4 T cells after COVID-19. The treatment is: roughly 11-day PBMC culture with coronavirus spike peptide pools or control peptides (ViraFEST assay). These receptors are not linked to any known antigen. Cultured CD4+ T cell DNA was sequenced using the Oncomine TCR Beta short-read assay. MiXCR was run by TCRdb on the PCR reads, yielding one entry per CDR3 protein. The profile shows around 10,000 distinct CDR3 sequences, roughly 50% of them singletons. Material for sequencing was CD4+ T cells from blood, cultured in vitro. The receptors stem from a human donor who had recovered from COVID-19.

This clonotype has more than one count but fewer than ten. The rearrangement links TRBV19 to TRBJ1-5; the D gene is possibly TRBD1 (6 bases). The CDR3 runs to 15 residues. CDR1 is LNHDA and CDR2 is SQIVND in the germline V gene (reference sequence). Trimming shortened V by 10 bases and J by 0 bases, and 16 bases separated the two germline ends. CDR3 nucleotides: TGTGCCACCAAAAAGGACAGCTATAGCAATCAGCCCCAGCATTTT. Encoded protein: CATKKDSYSNQPQHF.

The J gene is TRBJ2-3, the V gene TRBV7-8, with 12 bases aligning to TRBD2. The trim removed 3 bases at V and 4 bases at J, leaving 14 bases unmatched. CDR1 and CDR2 (germline): SGHVS, FQNEAQ. The CDR3 covers 19 residues. For the CDR3, the DNA is TGTGCCAGCAGCTTGAAGCTAGCGGGAGGGCTCCTCCCTTCAGATACGCAGTATTTT. It translates to CASSLKLAGGLLPSDTQYF.

The chain links TRBV27 to TRBJ2-7, with TRBD2 matching 10 bases. Germline values: CDR1 MNHEY, CDR2 SMNVEV (reference sequence). V trimming: 7 bases; J trimming: 2 bases; junction bases outside the gene matches: 8. The CDR3 consists of 15 residues. The CDR3 DNA reads TGTGCCAGCAAGGGACTAGCGCAAGGCACCTACGAGCAGTACTTC. It is translated as CASKGLAQGTYEQYF.

This chain links TRBV6-5 with TRBJ2-7, with D possibly TRBD1 on 7 matching bases. Germline V gene sequence: CDR1 MNHEY, CDR2 SVGAGI. V was shortened by 2 bases and J by 3 bases, with 14 bases between the two germline ends. The CDR3 runs 15 residues. The DNA of the CDR3 is TGTGCCAGCAGTTACGGCGCAGGGGGGATCTACGAGCAGTACTTC. Its protein is CASSYGAGGIYEQYF.

The rearrangement uses TRBV19 and TRBJ2-5; D gene unclear. V lost 4 bases and J lost 0, with 6 bases in between. This CDR3 contains 13 residues. Germline values: CDR1 LNHDA, CDR2 SQIVND (reference sequence). The CDR3 region has the DNA TGTGCCAGTAGTAGGGCTTACCAAGAGACCCAGTACTTC. This gives the protein CASSRAYQETQYF.

The rearrangement links TRBV20-1 to TRBJ1-2, with D perhaps TRBD1 (5 bases). The germline V gene has CDR1 DFQATT and CDR2 SNEGSKA (reference sequence). This CDR3 is 14 amino acids long. Trimming removed 2 bases at V and 3 bases at J, with 13 bases between. CDR3 sequence (DNA): TGCAGTGCTAGAAGGCAGGGTAATCACTATGGCTACACCTTC. It specifies CSARRQGNHYGYTF.

The chain has TRBV6-2 or TRBV6-3 and TRBJ2-5, with 15 nucleotides matching TRBD2. The germline V gene encodes CDR1 MNHEY and CDR2 SVGEGT. This CDR3 is built from 15 residues. With 4 bases clipped from V and 4 bases from J, the junction kept 1 base outside the gene matches. DNA of the CDR3: TGTGCCAGCAGTTGGACTAGCGGGGGGGCAGAGACCCAGTACTTC. It is translated as CASSWTSGGAETQYF.